This T cell receptor beta chain was observed in a study of identical twins. The CDR3 has 15 residues. The junction had 0 bases not matched to a gene; V was cut back by 3 bases and J by 5 bases. CDR1 MRHNA and CDR2 SNTAGT come from the germline V gene. This clonotype appeared a few times. TCRdb itself ran the 5' RACE reads through MiXCR, one entry per CDR3 protein. The sample yields about 690,000 distinct CDR3 sequences, over 20% seen once. These data were also reused for a study on T cells expressing NK-cell markers. That study adds: The HCMV specificity of the expanded NKG2C+ T cell clones stayed unresolved.

Sequenced: PBMCs. The chain has TRBV6-4 and TRBJ1-6, with 11 bases matching TRBD1. The sequence derives from a woman aged 18-35 years in good health. DNA for the CDR3: TGTGCCAGCAGTGAGGGACAGGGGGATAATTCACCCCTCCACTTT. Protein sequence: CASSEGQGDNSPLHF.